This TCR beta chain was retrieved from a study of radiation and T cells in renal cell carcinoma. As for time point: blood 4 weeks post-SBRT, at nephrectomy. The sample's treatment: 15 Gy SBRT to primary tumor, nephrectomy 4 weeks later. The CDR3 is 16 residues long. J gave up 9 bases and V 5 bases, and 9 bases lay outside the gene matches. Germline V gene data show CDR1 as SGHVS and CDR2 as FQNEAQ. This table comes from immunoSEQ multiplex PCR, and its TCRdb copy is limited to in-frame clones, with some not included. The sample has around 45,000 clones, roughly 80% seen once; the top ten hold less than 35%.

This sample comprised blood, obtained from a patient whose treatment included radiotherapy and nephrectomy. The chain recombines TRBV7-8 with TRBJ2-1; 14 bases are a match to TRBD2. The receptor comes from a woman in her 70s with renal cell carcinoma. The CDR3: CASSHEGGLAGVEQFF. The DNA for the CDR3 is TGTGCCAGCAGCCACGAGGGGGGACTAGCGGGAGTTGAGCAGTTCTTC.